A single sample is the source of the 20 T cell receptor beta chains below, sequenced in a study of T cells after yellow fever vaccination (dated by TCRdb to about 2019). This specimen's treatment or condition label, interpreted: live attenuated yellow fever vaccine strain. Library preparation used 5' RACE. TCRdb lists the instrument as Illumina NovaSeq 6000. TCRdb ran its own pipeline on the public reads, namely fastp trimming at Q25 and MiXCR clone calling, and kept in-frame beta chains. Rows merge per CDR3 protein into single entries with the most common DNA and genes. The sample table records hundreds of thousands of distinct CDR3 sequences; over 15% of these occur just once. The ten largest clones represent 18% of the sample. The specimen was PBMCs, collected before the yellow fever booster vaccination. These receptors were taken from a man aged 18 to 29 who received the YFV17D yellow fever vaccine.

CDR3 sequence (DNA): TGTGCCAGCAGCCCCCCTGGGCAGCCCAGGGACATTCAGTACTTC. It encodes CASSPPGQPRDIQYF. The V and J genes are TRBV7-9 and TRBJ2-4; tentative D call: TRBD1 (5 bases). In germline, CDR1 is SEHNR, CDR2 FQNEAQ (reference sequence). The germline V and J ends were trimmed by 5 bases and 8 bases, with 19 bases remaining between them. This CDR3 has 15 amino acids.

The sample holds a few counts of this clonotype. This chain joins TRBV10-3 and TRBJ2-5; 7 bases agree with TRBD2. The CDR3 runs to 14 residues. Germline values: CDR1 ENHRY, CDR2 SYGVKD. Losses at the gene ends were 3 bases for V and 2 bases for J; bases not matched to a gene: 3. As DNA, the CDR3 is TGTGCCATCAGTGACCAAGCGGGGCAAGAGACCCAGTACTTC. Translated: CAISDQAGQETQYF.

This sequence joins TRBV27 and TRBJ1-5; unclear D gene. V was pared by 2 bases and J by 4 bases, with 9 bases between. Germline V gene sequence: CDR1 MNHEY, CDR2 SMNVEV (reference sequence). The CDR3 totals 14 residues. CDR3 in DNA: TGTGCCAGCAGTTTAAGGCGGTGGAATCAGCCCCAGCATTTT. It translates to CASSLRRWNQPQHF.

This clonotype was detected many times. The DNA for the CDR3 is TGTGCCAGCAGCCTCCGGACAGGGGATGAAAAACTGTTTTTT. Translation: CASSLRTGDEKLFF. The chain uses TRBV6-5 and TRBJ1-4; 9 bases are a match to TRBD1. The V and J ends lost 6 bases and 6 bases, in that order; junction bases with no gene match: 5. The CDR3 contains 14 residues. Germline loops: CDR1 MNHEY, CDR2 SVGAGI.

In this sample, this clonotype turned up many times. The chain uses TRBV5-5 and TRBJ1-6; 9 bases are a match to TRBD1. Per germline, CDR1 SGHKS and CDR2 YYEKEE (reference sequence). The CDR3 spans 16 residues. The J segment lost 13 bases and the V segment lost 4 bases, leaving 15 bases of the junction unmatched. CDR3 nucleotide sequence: TGTGCCAGCAGCCCCCGTATGACAGGGGGAAAGGAGCCCCTCCACTTT. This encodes CASSPRMTGGKEPLHF.

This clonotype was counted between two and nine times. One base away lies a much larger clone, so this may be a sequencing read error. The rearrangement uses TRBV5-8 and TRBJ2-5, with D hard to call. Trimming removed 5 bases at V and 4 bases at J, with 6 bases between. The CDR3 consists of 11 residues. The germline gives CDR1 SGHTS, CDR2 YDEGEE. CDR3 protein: CASRGSETQYF. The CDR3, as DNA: TGTGCCAGCAGGGGGTCAGAGACCCAGTACTTC. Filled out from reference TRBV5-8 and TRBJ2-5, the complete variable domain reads EAGVTQSPTHLIKTRGQQATLRCSPISGHTSVYWYQQALGLGLQFLLWYDEGEERNRGNFPPRFSGRQFPNYSSELNVNALELEDSALYLCASRGSETQYFGPGTRLLVL.

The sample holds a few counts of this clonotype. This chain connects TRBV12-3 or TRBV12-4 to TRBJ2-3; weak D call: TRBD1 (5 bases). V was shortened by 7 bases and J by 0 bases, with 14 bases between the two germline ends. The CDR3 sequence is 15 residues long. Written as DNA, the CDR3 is TGTGCCAGCACTCCCTGGGGCAGTAGCACAGATACGCAGTATTTT. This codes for CASTPWGSSTDTQYF.

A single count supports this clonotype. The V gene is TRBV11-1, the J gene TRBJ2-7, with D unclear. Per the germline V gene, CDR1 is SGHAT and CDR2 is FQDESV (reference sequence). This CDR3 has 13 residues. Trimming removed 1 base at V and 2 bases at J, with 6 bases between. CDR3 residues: CASSLDQPYEQYF. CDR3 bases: TGTGCCAGCAGCTTAGACCAGCCCTACGAGCAGTACTTC.

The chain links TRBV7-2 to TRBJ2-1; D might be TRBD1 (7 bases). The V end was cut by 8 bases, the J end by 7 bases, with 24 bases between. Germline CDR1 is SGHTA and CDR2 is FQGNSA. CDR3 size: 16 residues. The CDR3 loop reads CASGLRTATGRNEQFF. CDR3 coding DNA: TGTGCCAGCGGACTACGAACAGCGACAGGGAGGAATGAGCAGTTCTTC.

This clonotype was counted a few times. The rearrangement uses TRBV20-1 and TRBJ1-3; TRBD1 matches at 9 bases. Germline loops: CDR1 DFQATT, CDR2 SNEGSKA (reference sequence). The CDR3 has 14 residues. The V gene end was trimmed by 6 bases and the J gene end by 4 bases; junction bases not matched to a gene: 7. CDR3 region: CSAKEQGAGNTIYF. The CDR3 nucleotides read TGCAGTGCCAAAGAACAGGGGGCAGGAAACACCATATATTTT.

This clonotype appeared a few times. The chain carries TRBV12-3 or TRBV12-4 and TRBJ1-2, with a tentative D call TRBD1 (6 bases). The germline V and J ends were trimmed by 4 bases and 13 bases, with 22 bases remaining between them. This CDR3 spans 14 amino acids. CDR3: CASSSNVLGGICTF. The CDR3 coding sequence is TGTGCCAGCAGTTCTAACGTCTTGGGGGGCATTTGCACCTTC.

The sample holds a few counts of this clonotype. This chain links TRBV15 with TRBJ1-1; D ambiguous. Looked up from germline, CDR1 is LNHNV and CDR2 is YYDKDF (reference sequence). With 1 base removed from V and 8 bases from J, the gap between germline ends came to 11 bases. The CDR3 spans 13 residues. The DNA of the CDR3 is TGTGCCACCAGCAGAGCAGAGGCGGCCGAAGCTTTCTTT. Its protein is CATSRAEAAEAFF.

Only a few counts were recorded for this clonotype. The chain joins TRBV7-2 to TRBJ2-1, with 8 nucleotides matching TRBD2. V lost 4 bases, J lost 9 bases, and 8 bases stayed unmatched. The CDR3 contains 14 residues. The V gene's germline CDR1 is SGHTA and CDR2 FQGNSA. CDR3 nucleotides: TGTGCCAGCAGCTCGGGACTAGTTGGGGCTGAGCAGTTCTTC. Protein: CASSSGLVGAEQFF.

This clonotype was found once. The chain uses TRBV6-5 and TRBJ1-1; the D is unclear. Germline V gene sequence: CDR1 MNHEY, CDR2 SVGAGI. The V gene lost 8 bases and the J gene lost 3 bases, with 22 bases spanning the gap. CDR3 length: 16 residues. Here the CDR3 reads CASLTAWDGLDTEAFF. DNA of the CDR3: TGTGCCAGCTTAACGGCCTGGGATGGGCTCGACACTGAAGCTTTCTTT.

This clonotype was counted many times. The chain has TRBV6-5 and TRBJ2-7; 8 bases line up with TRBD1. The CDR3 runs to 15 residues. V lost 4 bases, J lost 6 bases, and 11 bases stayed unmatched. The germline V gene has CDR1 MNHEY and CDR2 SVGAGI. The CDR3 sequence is CASSFRATGGGEQYV. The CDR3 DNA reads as TGTGCCAGCAGTTTCCGAGCTACAGGGGGTGGCGAGCAGTACGTC.

As DNA, the CDR3 is TGTGCCAGCAGTTATTTGGGACAGACTAACTATGGCTACACCTTC. As protein: CASSYLGQTNYGYTF. J is TRBJ1-2 and V is TRBV6-5; the match to TRBD1 covers 7 bases. V was pared by 3 bases and J by 0 bases, with 4 bases of the junction left unmatched. Germline CDR1 MNHEY, CDR2 SVGAGI. CDR3 length: 15 residues.

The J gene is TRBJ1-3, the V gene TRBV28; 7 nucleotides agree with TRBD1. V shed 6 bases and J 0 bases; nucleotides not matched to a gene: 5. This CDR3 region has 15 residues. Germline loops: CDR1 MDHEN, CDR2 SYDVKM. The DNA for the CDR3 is TGTGCCAGCAGCTTTGGGACAGCCTCTGGAAACACCATATATTTT. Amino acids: CASSFGTASGNTIYF.

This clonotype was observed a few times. The CDR3 reads CASSKRVKVYNEQFF. CDR3 nucleotide sequence: TGTGCCAGCAGTAAGAGGGTTAAGGTCTACAATGAGCAGTTCTTC. V gene TRBV6-5 combines with J gene TRBJ2-1; the D gene is possibly TRBD2 (5 bases). The CDR3 has 15 amino acids. Germline loops: CDR1 MNHEY, CDR2 SVGAGI. Trimming took off 5 bases at V and 3 bases at J, with 14 bases between the two ends.

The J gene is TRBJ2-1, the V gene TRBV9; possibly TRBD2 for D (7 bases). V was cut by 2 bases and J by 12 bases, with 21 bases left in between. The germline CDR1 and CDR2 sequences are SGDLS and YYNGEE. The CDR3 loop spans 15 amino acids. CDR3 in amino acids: CASSVRSRGGSGQFF. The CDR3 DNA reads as TGTGCCAGCAGCGTCCGCTCAAGGGGGGGTTCTGGGCAGTTCTTC.

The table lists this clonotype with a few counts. The CDR3 is CASSLASRDQETQYF. The CDR3 DNA sequence: TGTGCCAGCAGCTTAGCGAGCCGGGACCAAGAGACCCAGTACTTC. The chain has TRBV7-2 and TRBJ2-5; D is undetermined. The CDR3 is 15 residues long. V was trimmed by 0 bases and J by 0 bases, leaving 8 bases between them. The germline gives CDR1 SGHTA, CDR2 FQGNSA.